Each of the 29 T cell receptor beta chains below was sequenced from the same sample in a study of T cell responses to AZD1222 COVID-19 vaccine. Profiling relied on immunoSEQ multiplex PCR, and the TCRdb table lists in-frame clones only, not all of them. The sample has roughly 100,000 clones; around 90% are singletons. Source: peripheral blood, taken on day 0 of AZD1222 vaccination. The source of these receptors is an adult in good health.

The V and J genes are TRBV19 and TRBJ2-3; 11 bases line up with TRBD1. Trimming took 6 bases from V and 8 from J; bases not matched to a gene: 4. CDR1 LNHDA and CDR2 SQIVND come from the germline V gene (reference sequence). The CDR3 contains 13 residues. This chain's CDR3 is CASRDRGPGTQYF. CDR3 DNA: TGTGCCAGTAGGGACAGGGGGCCTGGTACGCAGTATTTT.

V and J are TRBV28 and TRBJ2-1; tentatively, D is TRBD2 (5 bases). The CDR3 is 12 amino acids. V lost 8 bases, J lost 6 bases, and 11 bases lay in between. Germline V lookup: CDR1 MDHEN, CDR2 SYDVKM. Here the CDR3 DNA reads TGTGCCAGCGTTAGGACTCCCAATGAGCAGTTCTTC. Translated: CASVRTPNEQFF.

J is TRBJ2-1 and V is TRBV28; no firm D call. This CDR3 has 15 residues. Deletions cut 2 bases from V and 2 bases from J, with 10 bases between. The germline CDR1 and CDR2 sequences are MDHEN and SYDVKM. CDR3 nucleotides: TGTGCCAGCAGTTTACAGGACCGGACCTACAATGAGCAGTTCTTC. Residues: CASSLQDRTYNEQFF.

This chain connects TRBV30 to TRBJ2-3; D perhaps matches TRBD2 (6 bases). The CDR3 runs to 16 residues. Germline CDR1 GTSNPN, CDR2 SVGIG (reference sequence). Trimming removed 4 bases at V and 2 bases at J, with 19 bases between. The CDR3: CAWNTMTGVFTDTQYF. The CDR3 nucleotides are TGTGCCTGGAATACGATGACGGGGGTCTTCACAGATACGCAGTATTTT. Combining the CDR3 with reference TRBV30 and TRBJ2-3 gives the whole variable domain SQTIHQWPATLVQPVGSPLSLECTVEGTSNPNLYWYRQAAGRGLQLLFYSVGIGQISSEVPQNLSASRPQDRQFILSSKKLLLSDSGFYLCAWNTMTGVFTDTQYFGPGTRLTVL.

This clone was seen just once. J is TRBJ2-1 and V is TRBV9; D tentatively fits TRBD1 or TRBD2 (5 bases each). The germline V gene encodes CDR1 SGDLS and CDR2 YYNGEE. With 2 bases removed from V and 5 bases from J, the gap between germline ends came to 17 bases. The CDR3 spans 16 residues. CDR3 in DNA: TGTGCCAGCAGCGTGTATGGGGACGCAGTTGACAATGAGCAGTTCTTC. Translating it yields CASSVYGDAVDNEQFF.

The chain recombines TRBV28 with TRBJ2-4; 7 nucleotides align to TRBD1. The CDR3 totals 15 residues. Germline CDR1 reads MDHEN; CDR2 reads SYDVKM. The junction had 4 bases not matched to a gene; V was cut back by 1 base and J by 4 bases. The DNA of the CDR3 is TGTGCCAGCAGTTTATCAGGGGGACCGAAAAACATTCAGTACTTC. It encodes CASSLSGGPKNIQYF.

CDR3 nucleotide sequence: TGTGCCAGCAGCGTAGAGAGGACCTCCCCCGGTGGCTACACCTTC. This codes for CASSVERTSPGGYTF. This chain links TRBV9 with TRBJ1-2, with unresolved D. The ends were cut back, 0 bases at V and 7 bases at J, with 16 bases in the middle. The CDR3 loop spans 15 amino acids. The germline CDR1 and CDR2 sequences are SGDLS and YYNGEE.

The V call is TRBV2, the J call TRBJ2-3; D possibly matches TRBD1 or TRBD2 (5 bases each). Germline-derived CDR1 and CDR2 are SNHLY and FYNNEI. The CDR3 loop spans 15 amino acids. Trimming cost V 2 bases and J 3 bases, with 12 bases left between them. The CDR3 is CASSEWDGKTDTQYF. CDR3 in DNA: TGTGCCAGCAGTGAATGGGACGGGAAAACAGATACGCAGTATTTT.

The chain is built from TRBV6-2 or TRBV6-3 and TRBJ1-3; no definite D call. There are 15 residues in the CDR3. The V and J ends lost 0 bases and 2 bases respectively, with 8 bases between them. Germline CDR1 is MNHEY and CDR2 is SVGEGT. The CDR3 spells CASSYSGRTGNTIYF. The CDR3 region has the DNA TGTGCCAGCAGTTACTCAGGAAGAACTGGAAACACCATATATTTT.

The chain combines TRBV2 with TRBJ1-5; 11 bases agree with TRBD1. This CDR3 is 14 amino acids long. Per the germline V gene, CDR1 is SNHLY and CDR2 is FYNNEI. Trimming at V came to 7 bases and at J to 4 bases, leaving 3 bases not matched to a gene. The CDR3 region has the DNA TGTGCCAGCAAGGGACAGGGGGTGAATCAGCCCCAGCATTTT. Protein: CASKGQGVNQPQHF.

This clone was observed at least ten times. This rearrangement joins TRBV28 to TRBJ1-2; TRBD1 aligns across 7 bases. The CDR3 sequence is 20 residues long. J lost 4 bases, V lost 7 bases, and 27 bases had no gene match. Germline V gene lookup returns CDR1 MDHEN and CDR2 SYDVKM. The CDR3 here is CASKSRQGGTNLLRSYGYTF. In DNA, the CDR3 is TGTGCCAGCAAATCTCGACAGGGAGGGACTAACCTCCTCCGTTCCTATGGCTACACCTTC.

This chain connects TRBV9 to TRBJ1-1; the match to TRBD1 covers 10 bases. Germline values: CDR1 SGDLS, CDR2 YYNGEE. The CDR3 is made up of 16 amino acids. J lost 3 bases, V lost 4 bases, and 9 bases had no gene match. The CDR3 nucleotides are TGTGCCAGCAGCTCAAACAGGGACAGGGGCGACACTGAAGCTTTCTTT. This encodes CASSSNRDRGDTEAFF.

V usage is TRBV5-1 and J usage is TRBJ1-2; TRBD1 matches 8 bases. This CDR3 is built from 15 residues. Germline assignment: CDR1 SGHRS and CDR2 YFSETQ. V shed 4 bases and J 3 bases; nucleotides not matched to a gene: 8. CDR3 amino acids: CASSPPGQAYYGYTF. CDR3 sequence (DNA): TGCGCCAGCAGCCCCCCGGGACAGGCATACTATGGCTACACCTTC.

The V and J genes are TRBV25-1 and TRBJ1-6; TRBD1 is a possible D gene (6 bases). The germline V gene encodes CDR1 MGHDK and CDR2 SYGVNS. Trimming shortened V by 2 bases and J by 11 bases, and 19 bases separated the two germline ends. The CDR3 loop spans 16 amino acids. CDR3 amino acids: CASSEPGGGSGTPLHF. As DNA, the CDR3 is TGTGCCAGCAGTGAACCCGGAGGGGGGTCCGGTACACCCCTCCACTTT.

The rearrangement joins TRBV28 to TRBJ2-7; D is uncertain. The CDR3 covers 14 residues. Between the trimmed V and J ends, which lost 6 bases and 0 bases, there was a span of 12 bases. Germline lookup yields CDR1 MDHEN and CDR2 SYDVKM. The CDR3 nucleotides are TGTGCCAGCAGCCTTGGTATTGCCTCCTACGAGCAGTACTTC. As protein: CASSLGIASYEQYF.

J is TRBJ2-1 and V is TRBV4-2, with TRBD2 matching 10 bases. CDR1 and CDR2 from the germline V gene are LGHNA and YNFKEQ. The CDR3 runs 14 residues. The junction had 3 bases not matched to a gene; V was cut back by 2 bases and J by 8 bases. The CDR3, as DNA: TGTGCCAGCAGCCAACTAGCGGGAGACTATGAGCAGTTCTTC. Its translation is CASSQLAGDYEQFF.

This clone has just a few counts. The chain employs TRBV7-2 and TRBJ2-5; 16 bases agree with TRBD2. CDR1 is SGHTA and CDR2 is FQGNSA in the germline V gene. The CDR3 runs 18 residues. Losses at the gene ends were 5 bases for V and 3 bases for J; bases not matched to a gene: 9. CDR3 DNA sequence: TGTGCCAGCAGCGGTACGGGACTAGCGGGAGGGGTAAAAGAGACCCAGTACTTC. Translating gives CASSGTGLAGGVKETQYF.

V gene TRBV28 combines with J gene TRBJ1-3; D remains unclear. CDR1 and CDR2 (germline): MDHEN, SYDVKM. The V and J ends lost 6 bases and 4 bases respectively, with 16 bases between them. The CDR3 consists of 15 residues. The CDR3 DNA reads TGTGCCAGCAGGGCCCCGGTAGGGTGGGGAAACACCATATATTTT. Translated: CASRAPVGWGNTIYF.

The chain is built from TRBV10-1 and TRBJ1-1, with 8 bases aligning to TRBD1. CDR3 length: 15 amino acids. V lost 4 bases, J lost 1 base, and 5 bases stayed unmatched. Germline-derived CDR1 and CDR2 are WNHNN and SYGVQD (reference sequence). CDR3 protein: CASSADGTGNTEAFF. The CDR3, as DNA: TGCGCCAGCAGTGCCGACGGGACAGGGAACACTGAAGCTTTCTTT.

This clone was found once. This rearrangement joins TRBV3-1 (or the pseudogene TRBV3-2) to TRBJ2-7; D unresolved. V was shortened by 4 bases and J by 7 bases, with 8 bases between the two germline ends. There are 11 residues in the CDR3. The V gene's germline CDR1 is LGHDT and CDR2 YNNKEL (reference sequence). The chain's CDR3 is CASSPGREQYF. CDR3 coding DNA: TGTGCCAGCAGCCCTGGACGGGAGCAGTACTTC.

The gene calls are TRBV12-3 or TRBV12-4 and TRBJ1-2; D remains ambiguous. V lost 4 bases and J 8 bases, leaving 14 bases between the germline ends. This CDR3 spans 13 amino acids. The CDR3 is CASSSLSDQGYTF. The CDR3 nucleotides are TGTGCCAGCAGTTCTTTGTCCGATCAGGGCTACACCTTC.

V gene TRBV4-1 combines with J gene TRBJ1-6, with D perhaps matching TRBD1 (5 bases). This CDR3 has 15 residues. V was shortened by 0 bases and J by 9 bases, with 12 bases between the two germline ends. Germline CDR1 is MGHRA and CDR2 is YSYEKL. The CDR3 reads CASSQDGAGGSPLHF. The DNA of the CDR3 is TGCGCCAGCAGCCAAGATGGGGCAGGTGGTTCACCCCTCCACTTT.

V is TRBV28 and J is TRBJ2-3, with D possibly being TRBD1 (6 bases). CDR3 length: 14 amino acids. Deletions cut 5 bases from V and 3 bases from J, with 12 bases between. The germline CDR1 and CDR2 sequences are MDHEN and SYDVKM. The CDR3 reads CASSTPQGTDTQYF. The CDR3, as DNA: TGTGCCAGCAGTACCCCACAGGGTACAGATACGCAGTATTTT.

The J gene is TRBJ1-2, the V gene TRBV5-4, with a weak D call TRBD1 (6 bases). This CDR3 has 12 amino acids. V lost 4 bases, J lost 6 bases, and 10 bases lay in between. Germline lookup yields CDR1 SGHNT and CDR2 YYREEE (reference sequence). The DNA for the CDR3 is TGTGCCAGCAGCAGGGACATCGATGGCTACACCTTC. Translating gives CASSRDIDGYTF.

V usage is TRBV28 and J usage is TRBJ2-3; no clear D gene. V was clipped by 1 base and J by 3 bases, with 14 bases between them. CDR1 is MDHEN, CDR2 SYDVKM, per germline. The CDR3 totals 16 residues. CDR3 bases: TGTGCCAGCAGTTTATCAGTTAGCTCACCGACAGATACGCAGTATTTT. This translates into CASSLSVSSPTDTQYF. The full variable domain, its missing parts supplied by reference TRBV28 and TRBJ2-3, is DVKVTQSSRYLVKRTGEKVFLECVQDMDHENMFWYRQDPGLGLRLIYFSYDVKMKEKGDIPEGYSVSREKKERFSLILESASTNQTSMYLCASSLSVSSPTDTQYFGPGTRLTVL.

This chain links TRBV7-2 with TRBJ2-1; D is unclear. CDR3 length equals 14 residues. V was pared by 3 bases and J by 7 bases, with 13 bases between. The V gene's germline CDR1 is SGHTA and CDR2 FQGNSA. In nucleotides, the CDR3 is TGTGCCAGCAGCTTTCGGATATCGACTAATGAGCAGTTCTTC. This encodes CASSFRISTNEQFF. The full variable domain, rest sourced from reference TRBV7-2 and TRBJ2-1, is GAGVSQSPSNKVTEKGKDVELRCDPISGHTALYWYRQSLGQGLEFLIYFQGNSAPDKSGLPSDRFSAERTGGSVSTLTIQRTQQEDSAVYLCASSFRISTNEQFFGPGTRLTVL.

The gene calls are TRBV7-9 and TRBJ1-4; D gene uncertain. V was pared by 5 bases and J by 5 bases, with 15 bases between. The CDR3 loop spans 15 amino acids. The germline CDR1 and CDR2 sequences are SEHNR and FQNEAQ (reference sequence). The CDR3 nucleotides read TGTGCCAGCAGCCCCGGCTTTACACCCAATGAAAAACTGTTTTTT. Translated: CASSPGFTPNEKLFF. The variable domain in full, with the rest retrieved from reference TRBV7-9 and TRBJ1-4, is DTGVSQNPRHKITKRGQNVTFRCDPISEHNRLYWYRQTLGQGPEFLTYFQNEAQLEKSRLLSDRFSAERPKGSFSTLEIQRTEQGDSAMYLCASSPGFTPNEKLFFGSGTQLSVL.

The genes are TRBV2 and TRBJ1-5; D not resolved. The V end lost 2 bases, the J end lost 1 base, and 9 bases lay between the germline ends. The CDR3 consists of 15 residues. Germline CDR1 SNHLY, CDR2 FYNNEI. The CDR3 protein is CASSEFLGSNQPQHF. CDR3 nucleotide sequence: TGTGCCAGCAGTGAATTTCTTGGGAGCAATCAGCCCCAGCATTTT.

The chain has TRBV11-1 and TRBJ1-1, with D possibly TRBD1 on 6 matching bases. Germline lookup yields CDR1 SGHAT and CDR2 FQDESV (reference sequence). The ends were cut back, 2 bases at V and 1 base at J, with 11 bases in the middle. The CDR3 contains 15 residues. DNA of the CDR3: TGTGCCAGCAGCTTACAGGGGTATGGGAACACTGAAGCTTTCTTT. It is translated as CASSLQGYGNTEAFF.